This T cell receptor beta chain was sequenced during a study of cytomegalovirus exposure and HLA in healthy donors. Vbeta (60) and Jbeta (13) primers were used in the PCR. Assay: immunoSEQ multiplex PCR; the TCRdb copy retains only in-frame clones and omits some. The table lists some 120,000 clones, over 8.5% of them singletons. Germline assignment: CDR1 SGDLS and CDR2 YYNGEE. This CDR3 has 15 residues. The V end lost 0 bases, the J end lost 2 bases, and 11 bases lay between the germline ends. The sequenced sample was PBMCs. The chain uses TRBV9 and TRBJ1-1; TRBD1 might be the D (5 bases). This clonotype was sampled from a woman aged 40 to 50 in good health and CMV-seropositive. The CDR3 DNA reads as TGTGCCAGCAGCGTAGAAGGGGAGGGAAACACTGAAGCTTTCTTT. It specifies CASSVEGEGNTEAFF.